Following are 15 T cell receptor beta chains from one sample sequenced in a study of blood T cell repertoires in COVID-19. Generated by immunoSEQ multiplex PCR, the TCRdb table keeps only in-frame clones and is missing some. This sample has about 220,000 clones, with over 75% found just once. The specimen sequenced was peripheral blood. All receptors come from a woman in her 70s with COVID-19, enrolled during active disease.

V and J are TRBV29-1 and TRBJ1-1; TRBD1 matches at 7 bases. The CDR3 length is 13 residues. Trimming removed 8 bases from V and 4 bases from J; junction bases left unmatched: 10. Germline-derived CDR1 and CDR2 are SQVTM and ANQGSEA. CDR3 coding DNA: TGCAGCATCCAGGGGGGCGCGGGCACTGAAGCTTTCTTT. Its protein product is CSIQGGAGTEAFF.

Only one count was recorded for this clone. V is TRBV18 and J is TRBJ1-1; D is uncertain. Germline V CDR1 and CDR2: KGHSH, LQKENI. CDR3 length: 13 residues. V dropped 3 bases and J dropped 3 bases, with 8 bases sitting between them. As DNA, the CDR3 is TGTGCCAGCTCACCGAGGGCCGACACTGAAGCTTTCTTT. This codes for CASSPRADTEAFF.

The table lists this clone with a few counts. The CDR3 sequence: CASSWDRANQPQHF. CDR3 bases: TGTGCCAGTAGTTGGGACAGGGCGAATCAGCCCCAGCATTTT. The chain joins TRBV19 to TRBJ1-5; 9 nucleotides match TRBD1. J was trimmed by 4 bases and V by 5 bases; bases with no gene match: 3. Per germline, CDR1 LNHDA and CDR2 SQIVND (reference sequence). The CDR3 consists of 14 residues.

The genes are TRBV18 and TRBJ1-5, with 11 bases fitting TRBD1. This CDR3 is 15 amino acids long. Germline-derived CDR1 and CDR2 are KGHSH and LQKENI. V lost 3 bases, J lost 5 bases, and 3 bases stayed unmatched. CDR3 sequence (DNA): TGTGCCAGCTCACCCCGGGACAGGGGGTATCAGCCCCAGCATTTT. It codes for CASSPRDRGYQPQHF.

Only a few counts were recorded for this clone. This sample also contains other DNA sequences that code for the same CDR3. The chain links TRBV18 to TRBJ2-7; the D is unclear. The CDR3 is 12 amino acids. V shed 4 bases and J shed 0 bases, with 4 bases lying between them. CDR1 and CDR2 from the germline V gene are KGHSH and LQKENI. CDR3 amino acids: CASSRDSYEQYF. The CDR3 nucleotides read TGTGCCAGCTCACGAGACTCCTACGAGCAGTACTTC.

The chain couples TRBV7-3 to TRBJ2-1; 9 positions agree with TRBD2. The CDR3 extends over 15 amino acids. J lost 7 bases, V lost 0 bases, and 4 bases had no gene match. CDR1 is SGHTA and CDR2 is FQGTGA in the germline V gene. CDR3 nucleotide sequence: TGTGCCAGCAGCTTAACGCGGGAGGGCCGAAATGAGCAGTTCTTC. Translation: CASSLTREGRNEQFF.

The chain couples TRBV5-1 to TRBJ1-6; 9 nucleotides align to TRBD1. This CDR3 region has 18 residues. The germline gives CDR1 SGHRS, CDR2 YFSETQ. V lost 4 bases and J lost 2; bases outside the gene matches: 10. CDR3 sequence reads: CASSVFYRGRTYNSPLHF. The CDR3, as DNA: TGCGCCAGCAGCGTATTTTACAGGGGGCGAACCTATAATTCACCCCTCCACTTT.

The chain carries TRBV5-1 and TRBJ1-1; 9 bases fit TRBD1. CDR3 length: 14 residues. J was trimmed by 3 bases and V by 3 bases; bases with no gene match: 3. Per germline, CDR1 SGHRS and CDR2 YFSETQ. The CDR3 DNA reads TGCGCCAGCAGCTCGGGACAGGGTGACACTGAAGCTTTCTTT. Translation gives CASSSGQGDTEAFF.

This clone was seen a single time. This chain links TRBV5-1 with TRBJ1-2, with D perhaps matching TRBD1 (5 bases). The CDR3 has 15 amino acids. Germline loops: CDR1 SGHRS, CDR2 YFSETQ. V dropped 0 bases and J dropped 3 bases, with 12 bases sitting between them. The CDR3 region is CASSLEVRGYYGYTF. The CDR3 nucleotides read TGCGCCAGCAGCTTGGAAGTAAGGGGATACTATGGCTACACCTTC.

This chain links TRBV5-8 with TRBJ1-1, with D perhaps matching TRBD1 (6 bases). CDR3 length equals 16 residues. Deletions cut 1 base from V and 4 bases from J, with 17 bases between. Germline V gene lookup returns CDR1 SGHTS and CDR2 YDEGEE. The CDR3 region is CASSLWGRVISTEAFF. Here the CDR3 DNA reads TGTGCCAGCAGCTTGTGGGGGCGGGTGATCAGCACTGAAGCTTTCTTT.

The V gene is TRBV6-1, the J gene TRBJ1-3; a possible D gene is TRBD1 (5 bases). Trimming took off 6 bases at V and 4 bases at J, with 10 bases between the two ends. The CDR3 sequence is 13 residues long. CDR1 is MNHNS and CDR2 is SASEGT in the germline V gene. The CDR3 DNA sequence: TGTGCCAGCAGCAACCGACAGGGAAACACCATATATTTT. Translating gives CASSNRQGNTIYF.

A few counts support this clone. The V gene is TRBV24-1, the J gene TRBJ2-1, with 7 positions matching TRBD1. CDR3 size: 14 residues. Germline CDR1 and CDR2: KGHDR and SFDVKD. J was trimmed by 10 bases and V by 1 base; bases with no gene match: 6. The CDR3, as DNA: TGTGCCACCAGTGATTTCACAGGGGCTTCGGAGCAGTTCTTC. Its translation: CATSDFTGASEQFF.

The chain uses TRBV7-3 and TRBJ2-1; possibly TRBD2 for D (5 bases). This CDR3 has 15 amino acids. Germline CDR1 and CDR2: SGHTA and FQGTGA. With 5 bases removed from V and 7 bases from J, the gap between germline ends came to 18 bases. The CDR3 DNA is TGTGCCAGCAGCAAGGACTCTCTACTGATTAATGAGCAGTTCTTC. Translating it yields CASSKDSLLINEQFF.

The CDR3 sequence: CASSRGHAEAFF. DNA of the CDR3: TGTGCCAGTAGTAGGGGGCACGCTGAAGCTTTCTTT. This rearrangement joins TRBV19 to TRBJ1-1; D perhaps matches TRBD1 (6 bases). Germline V lookup: CDR1 LNHDA, CDR2 SQIVND (reference sequence). The CDR3 covers 12 residues. V dropped 4 bases and J dropped 6 bases, with 9 bases sitting between them. The full variable domain, its missing parts supplied by reference TRBV19 and TRBJ1-1, is DGGITQSPKYLFRKEGQNVTLSCEQNLNHDAMYWYRQDPGQGLRLIYYSQIVNDFQKGDIAEGYSVSREKKESFPLTVTSAQKNPTAFYLCASSRGHAEAFFGQGTRLTVV.

The chain combines TRBV6-2 or TRBV6-3 with TRBJ2-1; 8 bases agree with TRBD2. The CDR3 runs 15 residues. The germline V gene has CDR1 MNHEY and CDR2 SVGEGT. V shed 6 bases, J shed 15 bases, and the junction held 19 bases outside the gene matches. CDR3 coding DNA: TGTGCCAGCAGCCAACAGGGCCCTAGCGGGTCCTCTGGGTTCTTC. Encoded protein: CASSQQGPSGSSGFF.